Below are 6 T cell receptor beta chains sequenced from a single sample in a study of technical replicates of blood from several donors. Method: immunoSEQ multiplex PCR; TCRdb's copy keeps in-frame clones and lacks some. The top ten clones hold 0.23% of a sample with roughly 93,000 clones, 90% to 97% of them seen once. Sequencing input: T cells isolated from PBMCs. The receptors originated from a human donor in good health.

The chain has TRBV11-1 and TRBJ1-1; D unclear. Germline assignment: CDR1 SGHAT and CDR2 FQDESV (reference sequence). The CDR3 spans 16 residues. Trimming removed 5 bases at V and 2 bases at J, with 18 bases between. CDR3 loop: CASSPSLLGTNTEAFF. The CDR3 DNA is TGTGCCAGCAGCCCATCCCTTTTGGGCACTAACACTGAAGCTTTCTTT.

The chain links TRBV27 to TRBJ2-4, with D tentatively TRBD1 (6 bases). The V and J ends lost 5 bases and 0 bases respectively, with 14 bases between them. The CDR3 sequence is 16 residues long. Germline loops: CDR1 MNHEY, CDR2 SMNVEV (reference sequence). DNA for the CDR3: TGTGCCAGCAGTCCAGGGGCAGATCTAGCCAAAAACATTCAGTACTTC. Translated, it gives CASSPGADLAKNIQYF.

This rearrangement joins TRBV27 to TRBJ1-2; 8 bases are shared with TRBD1. V lost 5 bases and J lost 4; bases outside the gene matches: 21. Germline loops: CDR1 MNHEY, CDR2 SMNVEV (reference sequence). CDR3 length: 19 residues. Here the CDR3 DNA reads TGTGCCAGCAGTCCACTCCAAGATCTCAGGACAGGGAAAATCTATGGCTACACCTTC. Protein: CASSPLQDLRTGKIYGYTF.

The CDR3 nucleotides are TGTGCCTGGAGTCGTCTAAGGACACCCGATGGGGCCAGCACAGATACGCAGTATTTT. It encodes CAWSRLRTPDGASTDTQYF. This chain uses TRBV30 with TRBJ2-3; TRBD1 might be the D (5 bases). Per the germline V gene, CDR1 is GTSNPN and CDR2 is SVGIG (reference sequence). Trimming pared 2 bases from V and 0 bases from J, leaving 24 bases between. The CDR3 totals 19 residues.

This rearrangement joins TRBV2 to TRBJ2-3; D is possibly TRBD1 (5 bases). The germline V gene has CDR1 SNHLY and CDR2 FYNNEI. The CDR3 runs to 15 residues. V was pared by 5 bases and J by 0 bases, with 12 bases between. Written as DNA, the CDR3 is TGTGCCAGCAGTTTCTCTGGGGCTAGCACAGATACGCAGTATTTT. The encoded protein is CASSFSGASTDTQYF.

The CDR3 DNA is TGTGCCAGCAGCTTAGATGAACTAGCGGGAATCTACAATGAGCAGTTCTTC. It yields the protein CASSLDELAGIYNEQFF. The chain uses TRBV11-2 and TRBJ2-1; TRBD2 agrees at 10 bases. Germline V gene data show CDR1 as SGHAT and CDR2 as FQNNGV. The CDR3 is 17 amino acids. V was pared by 0 bases and J by 3 bases, with 5 bases of the junction left unmatched.